The 30 T cell receptor beta chains presented below share a single source sample, sequenced in a study of blood T cell repertoires in COVID-19. TCRdb's copy holds only in-frame clones and misses some; the assay was immunoSEQ multiplex PCR. Among 300,000 to 350,000 clones listed, about 88% were seen once. Sequenced material: PBMCs or T cells enriched from blood (not recorded which). The receptors derive from a woman in her twenties or thirties who had been exposed to COVID-19.

This rearrangement joins TRBV19 to TRBJ2-6; D is possibly TRBD2 (5 bases). This CDR3 spans 14 amino acids. V dropped 5 bases and J dropped 0 bases, with 5 bases sitting between them. The germline gives CDR1 LNHDA, CDR2 SQIVND (reference sequence). The CDR3 protein is CASSRGSGANVLTF. CDR3 nucleotide sequence: TGTGCCAGTAGTCGGGGCTCTGGGGCCAACGTCCTGACTTTC.

This rearrangement joins TRBV24-1 to TRBJ1-2; the match to TRBD1 covers 8 bases. The CDR3 is 16 amino acids. Looked up from germline, CDR1 is KGHDR and CDR2 is SFDVKD. V lost 1 base, J lost 5 bases, and 8 bases stayed unmatched. The CDR3 coding sequence is TGTGCCACCAGTGATTTTACGGCAGGGGGCGATTATGGCTACACCTTC. Protein: CATSDFTAGGDYGYTF.

V gene TRBV5-1 combines with J gene TRBJ2-1, with 12 bases that match TRBD2. From germline, CDR1 is SGHRS and CDR2 YFSETQ. There are 18 residues in the CDR3. The trim removed 4 bases at V and 4 bases at J, leaving 12 bases unmatched. The CDR3 loop reads CASSLTTSGSLGYNEQFF. CDR3 DNA sequence: TGCGCCAGCAGCCTGACGACTAGCGGGAGTCTGGGGTACAATGAGCAGTTCTTC.

The J gene is TRBJ1-1, the V gene TRBV18, with D tentatively TRBD1 (5 bases). Per germline, CDR1 KGHSH and CDR2 LQKENI. The ends were cut back, 5 bases at V and 1 base at J, with 8 bases in the middle. The CDR3 totals 13 residues. CDR3 coding DNA: TGTGCCAGCTCAACGACAGAGAACACTGAAGCTTTCTTT. Amino acid sequence: CASSTTENTEAFF.

The rearrangement links TRBV24-1 to TRBJ1-1; D uncertain. The CDR3 consists of 13 residues. CDR1 KGHDR and CDR2 SFDVKD come from the germline V gene. V was shortened by 4 bases and J by 1 base, with 6 bases between the two germline ends. This CDR3 is CATSESENTEAFF. In DNA, the CDR3 is TGTGCCACCAGTGAGTCAGAGAACACTGAAGCTTTCTTT.

On this clone: At one end, the junction sequence differs from germline, possibly due to a read error. V usage is TRBV10-3 and J usage is TRBJ1-1, with TRBD1 identical over 10 bases. The CDR3 extends over 13 amino acids. CDR1 ENHRY and CDR2 SYGVKD come from the germline V gene. CDR3 DNA sequence: TGTGCCCTCAGACAGGGGGCCGAAGGTGAAGCTTTCTTT. Its translation: CALRQGAEGEAFF.

This clone has a handful of counts. This chain joins TRBV2 and TRBJ2-7, with 14 bases that match TRBD2. Germline lookup yields CDR1 SNHLY and CDR2 FYNNEI. This CDR3 region has 16 residues. With 5 bases clipped from V and 3 bases from J, the junction kept 6 bases outside the gene matches. The CDR3 DNA reads as TGTGCCAGCAGTTCAGGACTAGCGGGAGGAGGCTACGAGCAGTACTTC. Its protein product is CASSSGLAGGGYEQYF.

V is TRBV19 and J is TRBJ1-1; TRBD1 matches 7 bases. The V and J ends lost 6 bases and 1 base, in that order; junction bases with no gene match: 8. Germline-derived CDR1 and CDR2 are LNHDA and SQIVND (reference sequence). The CDR3 is made up of 15 amino acids. The CDR3 coding sequence is TGTGCCAGTAGAGCGAGAACAGGGGCGAACACTGAAGCTTTCTTT. Translated, it gives CASRARTGANTEAFF.

The genes are TRBV7-2 and TRBJ1-2; maybe TRBD1 (5 bases). Trimming took off 5 bases at V and 0 bases at J, with 10 bases between the two ends. CDR3 length equals 14 residues. Looked up from germline, CDR1 is SGHTA and CDR2 is FQGNSA. The CDR3 nucleotides are TGTGCCAGCAGCCCCACAGGAGCTAACTATGGCTACACCTTC. Amino acid sequence: CASSPTGANYGYTF. The full variable domain, with the rest looked up from reference TRBV7-2 and TRBJ1-2, is GAGVSQSPSNKVTEKGKDVELRCDPISGHTALYWYRQSLGQGLEFLIYFQGNSAPDKSGLPSDRFSAERTGGSVSTLTIQRTQQEDSAVYLCASSPTGANYGYTFGSGTRLTVV.

This chain links TRBV6-5 with TRBJ1-2; no firm D call. Germline CDR1 and CDR2: MNHEY and SVGAGI. Trimming removed 6 bases at V and 3 bases at J, with 11 bases between. CDR3 size: 13 residues. The CDR3 DNA reads TGTGCCAGCAGGGGTACAGCTCACTATGGCTACACCTTC. It encodes CASRGTAHYGYTF.

The chain carries TRBV14 and TRBJ1-4, with TRBD1 matching 9 bases. The V gene end was trimmed by 1 base and the J gene end by 7 bases; junction bases not matched to a gene: 4. The CDR3 is 15 residues long. Germline V gives CDR1 SGHDN, CDR2 FVKESK. The CDR3, as DNA: TGTGCCAGCAGCCAAGCGGACAGGGGAGTTGAAAAACTGTTTTTT. It specifies CASSQADRGVEKLFF.

The gene calls are TRBV5-1 and TRBJ2-2, with 8 bases fitting TRBD2. Germline CDR1 is SGHRS and CDR2 is YFSETQ. CDR3 size: 16 residues. V was clipped by 4 bases and J by 1 base; unmatched bases: 6. This CDR3 is CASSGLAGLNTGELFF. The CDR3 region has the DNA TGCGCCAGCAGCGGATTAGCGGGGTTGAACACCGGGGAGCTGTTTTTT.

In this sample, this clone turned up once. V and J are TRBV28 and TRBJ1-5; D might be TRBD1 (5 bases). CDR1 MDHEN and CDR2 SYDVKM come from the germline V gene. Deletions cut 5 bases from V and 0 bases from J, with 14 bases between. The CDR3 is 16 residues long. In nucleotides, the CDR3 is TGTGCCAGCAGTATTCGCGGGGACTATAGCAATCAGCCCCAGCATTTT. Protein product: CASSIRGDYSNQPQHF.

The CDR3 protein is CASSEAGDFGGTQYF. The DNA of the CDR3 is TGTGCCAGCAGTGAAGCGGGGGACTTTGGAGGGACCCAGTACTTC. The chain carries TRBV2 and TRBJ2-5, with D possibly being TRBD2 (6 bases). The CDR3 is 15 amino acids. The germline V gene encodes CDR1 SNHLY and CDR2 FYNNEI. V dropped 0 bases and J dropped 7 bases, with 15 bases sitting between them.

In the case of this clone: This same CDR3 is encoded by further DNA sequences in the sample. The gene calls are TRBV29-1 and TRBJ1-5, with 7 positions matching TRBD1. CDR1 is SQVTM and CDR2 is ANQGSEA in the germline V gene. This CDR3 has 13 amino acids. The V segment lost 1 base and the J segment 6 bases; nucleotides outside the gene matches: 3. CDR3 in amino acids: CSVEGQGGQPQHF. Here the CDR3 DNA reads TGCAGCGTTGAAGGACAGGGCGGTCAGCCCCAGCATTTT.

V usage is TRBV4-2 and J usage is TRBJ2-7; 8 bases are a match to TRBD2. V shed 1 base and J 4 bases; nucleotides not matched to a gene: 6. Germline assignment: CDR1 LGHNA and CDR2 YNFKEQ. CDR3 length equals 15 residues. The CDR3 DNA follows: TGTGCCAGCAGCCAAGTTGAAACTAGCGGATACGAGCAGTACTTC. It translates to CASSQVETSGYEQYF.

This chain connects TRBV7-2 to TRBJ1-1, with D hard to call. This CDR3 has 14 residues. V was clipped by 2 bases and J by 3 bases, with 10 bases between them. The germline CDR1 and CDR2 sequences are SGHTA and FQGNSA. DNA of the CDR3: TGTGCCAGCAGCTTAAGCCTTATGGACACTGAAGCTTTCTTT. It encodes CASSLSLMDTEAFF.

The rearrangement joins TRBV11-3 to TRBJ1-1; D unclear. Germline loops: CDR1 SGHNT, CDR2 YENEEA. This CDR3 spans 13 amino acids. V lost 5 bases and J lost 7, with 14 bases in between. The CDR3: CASSRYRDFEAFF. The CDR3 DNA reads as TGTGCCAGCAGCCGTTACCGGGATTTTGAAGCTTTCTTT.

The gene calls are TRBV16 and TRBJ2-1; a weak D match, TRBD2 (6 bases). Germline CDR1 KGHSY, CDR2 FQNENV. The CDR3 extends over 16 amino acids. Trimming removed 3 bases at V and 3 bases at J, with 15 bases between. The CDR3 bases are TGTGCCAGCAGCCAGTATAGGACTACCGACTACAATGAGCAGTTCTTC. Its translation is CASSQYRTTDYNEQFF.

The CDR3 DNA follows: TGTGCCAGCAGCTTAGGAGGACAGGGACGTAATTCACCCCTCCACTTT. This gives the protein CASSLGGQGRNSPLHF. The V call is TRBV7-6, the J call TRBJ1-6, with TRBD1 matching over 8 bases. This CDR3 contains 16 residues. Germline V CDR1 and CDR2: SGHVS, FNYEAQ. V was pared by 1 base and J by 6 bases, with 5 bases of the junction left unmatched.

The chain combines TRBV25-1 with TRBJ2-1, with a weak D call TRBD2 (7 bases). Looked up from germline, CDR1 is MGHDK and CDR2 is SYGVNS. This CDR3 comprises 14 residues. Trimming took off 7 bases at V and 6 bases at J, with 16 bases between the two ends. In DNA form, the CDR3 reads TGTGCCAGCACACAGGGAGGGTGGTTCAATGAGCAGTTCTTC. Its protein product is CASTQGGWFNEQFF.

The chain joins TRBV19 to TRBJ1-3; perhaps TRBD1 as D (6 bases). The CDR3 has 14 residues. Trimming left V 10 bases short and J 0 bases short, with 13 bases between. In germline, CDR1 is LNHDA, CDR2 SQIVND (reference sequence). The CDR3 here is CATKDRNSGNTIYF. The DNA for the CDR3 is TGTGCCACCAAGGACAGAAACTCTGGAAACACCATATATTTT.

Only a few counts were recorded for this clone. The chain links TRBV7-9 to TRBJ2-7, with D possibly TRBD2 on 6 matching bases. V lost 7 bases, J lost 6 bases, and 22 bases lay in between. The CDR3 spans 15 residues. CDR1 is SEHNR, CDR2 FQNEAQ, per germline (reference sequence). The CDR3 reads CASNTGPGTPPEQYF. Here the CDR3 DNA reads TGTGCCAGCAACACGGGCCCCGGGACTCCCCCCGAGCAGTACTTC. Using reference TRBV7-9 and TRBJ2-7 for the parts outside the CDR3, the full variable domain is DTGVSQNPRHKITKRGQNVTFRCDPISEHNRLYWYRQTLGQGPEFLTYFQNEAQLEKSRLLSDRFSAERPKGSFSTLEIQRTEQGDSAMYLCASNTGPGTPPEQYFGPGTRLTVT.

CDR3 protein: CASSGKQGNSPLHF. The CDR3 DNA reads as TGTGCCAGCAGCGGTAAACAGGGGAATTCACCCCTCCACTTT. V gene TRBV13 combines with J gene TRBJ1-6; 7 positions agree with TRBD1. CDR1 and CDR2 from the germline V gene are PRHDT and FYEKMQ (reference sequence). The CDR3 totals 14 residues. The junction had 5 bases not matched to a gene; V was cut back by 5 bases and J by 7 bases.

The genes are TRBV5-1 and TRBJ2-5, with TRBD1 identical over 7 bases. Germline CDR1 reads SGHRS; CDR2 reads YFSETQ. The CDR3 contains 15 residues. V lost 0 bases and J lost 2; bases outside the gene matches: 4. The CDR3 sequence is CASSLARGIQETQYF. The CDR3 DNA is TGCGCCAGCAGCTTGGCCAGGGGGATTCAAGAGACCCAGTACTTC.

This chain connects TRBV9 to TRBJ1-2; no definite D call. V shed 0 bases and J shed 1 base, with 16 bases lying between them. Per germline, CDR1 SGDLS and CDR2 YYNGEE. The CDR3 runs 17 residues. CDR3 sequence (DNA): TGTGCCAGCAGCGTAGACCCGGAGGCAGTAGGTAACTATGGCTACACCTTC. Translation gives CASSVDPEAVGNYGYTF.

The genes are TRBV7-2 and TRBJ2-7; 7 positions match TRBD2. With V trimmed by 5 bases and J by 9 bases, 10 bases remained unmatched. The CDR3 extends over 13 amino acids. Per the germline V gene, CDR1 is SGHTA and CDR2 is FQGNSA. The CDR3 region has the DNA TGTGCCAGCAGCCAAGCGGGGACGACGGGGCAGTACTTC. Amino acids: CASSQAGTTGQYF. The full variable domain, its missing parts supplied by reference TRBV7-2 and TRBJ2-7, is GAGVSQSPSNKVTEKGKDVELRCDPISGHTALYWYRQSLGQGLEFLIYFQGNSAPDKSGLPSDRFSAERTGGSVSTLTIQRTQQEDSAVYLCASSQAGTTGQYFGPGTRLTVT.

The genes are TRBV7-8 and TRBJ2-2, with 10 positions matching TRBD2. Germline values: CDR1 SGHVS, CDR2 FQNEAQ. CDR3 size: 14 residues. With 4 bases clipped from V and 8 bases from J, the junction kept 4 bases outside the gene matches. CDR3 region: CASSSLAGGGELFF. The CDR3 nucleotides are TGTGCCAGCAGCTCTTTAGCGGGAGGAGGGGAGCTGTTTTTT.

The genes are TRBV7-9 and TRBJ1-5; unclear D gene. This CDR3 has 16 amino acids. Germline V CDR1 and CDR2: SEHNR, FQNEAQ (reference sequence). Trimming stripped 1 base from V and 0 bases from J, with 10 bases between. In DNA form, the CDR3 reads TGTGCCAGCAGCTTAGACAGTGATCATAGCAATCAGCCCCAGCATTTT. As protein: CASSLDSDHSNQPQHF.

V gene TRBV11-2 combines with J gene TRBJ2-5; TRBD2 might be the D (6 bases). This CDR3 region has 14 residues. In germline, CDR1 is SGHAT, CDR2 FQNNGV. V was shortened by 0 bases and J by 7 bases, with 12 bases between the two germline ends. The CDR3 bases are TGTGCCAGCAGCTTAGATCTCCAGGGAGGGACCCAGTACTTC. Amino acid sequence: CASSLDLQGGTQYF. Full variable domain (rest looked up from reference TRBV11-2 and TRBJ2-5): EAGVAQSPRYKIIEKRQSVAFWCNPISGHATLYWYQQILGQGPKLLIQFQNNGVVDDSQLPKDRFSAERLKGVDSTLKIQPAKLEDSAVYLCASSLDLQGGTQYFGPGTRLLVL.